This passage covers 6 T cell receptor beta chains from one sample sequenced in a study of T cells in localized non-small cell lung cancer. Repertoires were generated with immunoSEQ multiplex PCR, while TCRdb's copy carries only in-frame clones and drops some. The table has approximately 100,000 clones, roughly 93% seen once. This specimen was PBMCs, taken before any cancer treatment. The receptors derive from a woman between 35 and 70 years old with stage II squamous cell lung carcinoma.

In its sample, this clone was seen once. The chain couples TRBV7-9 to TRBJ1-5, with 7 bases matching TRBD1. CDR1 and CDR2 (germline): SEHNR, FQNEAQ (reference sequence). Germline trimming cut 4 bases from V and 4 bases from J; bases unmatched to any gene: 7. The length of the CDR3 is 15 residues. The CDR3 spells CASSSDRAPNQPQHF. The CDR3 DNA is TGTGCCAGCAGCTCCGACAGGGCCCCAAATCAGCCCCAGCATTTT.

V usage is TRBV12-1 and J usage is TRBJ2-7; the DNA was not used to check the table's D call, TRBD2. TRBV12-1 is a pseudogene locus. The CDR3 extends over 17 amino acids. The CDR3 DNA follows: TGTGCCAGCAGCCCAATGGGATCCGGTGCCCTAGCAGGAGAGCAGTACTTC. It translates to CASSPMGSGALAGEQYF.

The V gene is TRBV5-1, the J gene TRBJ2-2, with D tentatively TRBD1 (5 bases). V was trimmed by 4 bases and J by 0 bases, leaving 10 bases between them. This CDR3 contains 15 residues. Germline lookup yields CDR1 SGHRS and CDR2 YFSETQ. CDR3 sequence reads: CASSLMTANTGELFF. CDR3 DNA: TGCGCCAGCAGCCTCATGACAGCGAACACCGGGGAGCTGTTTTTT.

The DNA for the CDR3 is TGTGCCAGCAGCCCAGAGGGGGCTCAGACCGGGGAGCTGTTTTTT. Residues: CASSPEGAQTGELFF. The chain is built from TRBV5-4 and TRBJ2-2; 7 bases fit TRBD1. Germline CDR1 is SGHNT and CDR2 is YYREEE (reference sequence). V gave up 4 bases and J gave up 5 bases; unmatched junction bases: 8. This CDR3 spans 15 amino acids. The whole variable domain, remainder taken from reference TRBV5-4 and TRBJ2-2, is ETGVTQSPTHLIKTRGQQVTLRCSSQSGHNTVSWYQQALGQGPQFIFQYYREEENGRGNFPPRFSGLQFPNYSSELNVNALELDDSALYLCASSPEGAQTGELFFGEGSRLTVL.

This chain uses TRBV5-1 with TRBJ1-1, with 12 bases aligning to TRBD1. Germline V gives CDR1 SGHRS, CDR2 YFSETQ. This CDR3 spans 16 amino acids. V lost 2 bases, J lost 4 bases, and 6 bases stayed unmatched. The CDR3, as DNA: TGCGCCAGCAGCTTCCGGGACAGGGGGCCTGGCACTGAAGCTTTCTTT. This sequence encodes CASSFRDRGPGTEAFF.

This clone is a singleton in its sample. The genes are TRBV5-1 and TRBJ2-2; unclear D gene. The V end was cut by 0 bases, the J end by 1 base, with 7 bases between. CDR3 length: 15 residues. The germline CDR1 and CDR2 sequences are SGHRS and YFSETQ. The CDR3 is CASSLASKNTGELFF. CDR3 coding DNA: TGCGCCAGCAGCTTGGCCAGTAAGAACACCGGGGAGCTGTTTTTT.